This record covers a single TCR beta chain. Antigen unknown. The PCR had 60 Vbeta and 13 Jbeta primers. Some clones are missing from TCRdb's copy, which holds only in-frame ones; the method was immunoSEQ multiplex PCR. The data contain around 80,000 clones, 62% of them singletons. These data belong to a study of cytomegalovirus exposure and HLA in healthy donors. For the study at large: As released early, the data held roughly 85 million unique TCRs from HLA-typed donors.

Study observations and caveats: Reports state that TCR beta sequences accurately predicted most subjects' HLA-A and HLA-B alleles. In a later analysis, at a false discovery rate of 0.05, about 15,000 TCR beta sequences were associated with HLA alleles.

The CDR3 has 16 amino acids. V shed 0 bases, J shed 4 bases, and the junction held 4 bases outside the gene matches. The germline gives CDR1 SGHRS, CDR2 YFSETQ. Each donor's status was that of a healthy bone marrow donor. What was sequenced was PBMCs. The clonotype originates from a male donor in good health and CMV-seropositive. V and J are TRBV5-1 and TRBJ2-6; 7 positions match TRBD2. Here the CDR3 reads CASSLAGGPGANVLTF. The CDR3 DNA sequence: TGCGCCAGCAGCTTGGCGGGGGGACCAGGGGCCAACGTCCTGACTTTC.